This TCR beta chain was recovered during a study of cytomegalovirus exposure and HLA in healthy donors. Only a few counts were recorded for this clone. The target antigen is unknown. The germline gives CDR1 MGHRA, CDR2 YSYEKL. The CDR3 totals 16 residues. With 3 bases removed from V and 4 bases from J, the gap between germline ends came to 15 bases. General observations from the study: There were reportedly fewer N-insertions in an Asian-associated ancestry cluster than the approximately 640-donor mean, in a later analysis.

13 Jbeta primers and 60 Vbeta primers were used for the PCR. The protocol was immunoSEQ multiplex PCR, while the TCRdb copy is restricted to in-frame clones and leaves out a portion. The sample lists over 100,000 clones, under 90% occurring once. The J gene is TRBJ2-2, the V gene TRBV4-1; D perhaps matches TRBD2 (6 bases). The sequenced material came from PBMCs. This TCR was recovered from a woman aged 25-40 years in good health and CMV-seronegative. The CDR3 DNA follows: TGCGCCAGCAGCCAGCCGAGACTAGTTCGCACCGGGGAGCTGTTTTTT. It encodes CASSQPRLVRTGELFF.